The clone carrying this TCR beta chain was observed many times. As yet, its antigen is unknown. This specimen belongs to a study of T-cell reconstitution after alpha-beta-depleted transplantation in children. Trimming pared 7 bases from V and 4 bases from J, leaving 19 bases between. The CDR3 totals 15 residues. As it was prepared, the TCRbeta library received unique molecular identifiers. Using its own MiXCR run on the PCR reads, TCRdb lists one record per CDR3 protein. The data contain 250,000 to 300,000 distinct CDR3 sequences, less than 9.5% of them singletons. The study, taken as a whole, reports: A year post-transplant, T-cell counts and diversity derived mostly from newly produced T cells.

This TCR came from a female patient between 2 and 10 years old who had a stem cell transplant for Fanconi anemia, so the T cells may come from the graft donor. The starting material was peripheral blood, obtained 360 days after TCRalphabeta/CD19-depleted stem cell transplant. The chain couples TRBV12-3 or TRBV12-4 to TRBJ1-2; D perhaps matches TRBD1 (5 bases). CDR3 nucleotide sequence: TGTGCCAGCACCAACCGCCGGGGGTCCGCCTATGGCTACACCTTC. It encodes CASTNRRGSAYGYTF.